One sample yielded the 16 T cell receptor beta chains listed below, sequenced in a study of T cell responses to AZD1222 COVID-19 vaccine. Method: immunoSEQ multiplex PCR; TCRdb's copy keeps in-frame clones and lacks some. This sample yields about 150,000 clones, of which 90% are seen a single time; approximately 1.5% belongs to the top ten. This specimen consisted of peripheral blood, obtained 28 days after the second AZD1222 dose. The receptor source for this set is an adult who received the AZD1222 COVID-19 vaccine.

V gene TRBV12-3 or TRBV12-4 combines with J gene TRBJ2-1; D is uncertain. This CDR3 contains 11 residues. The germline V and J ends were trimmed by 2 bases and 12 bases, with 8 bases remaining between them. The CDR3 DNA reads as TGTGCCAGCAGTTTACGCTCGATGCAGTTCTTC. Its protein is CASSLRSMQFF.

The chain links TRBV28 to TRBJ1-6; possible D gene TRBD1, 6 bases. Trimming removed 2 bases from V and 10 bases from J, with 12 bases in between. The CDR3 covers 14 residues. Germline V gene sequence: CDR1 MDHEN, CDR2 SYDVKM. The CDR3, as DNA: TGTGCCAGCAGTTTAGGTAACAGGGTCTCACCCCTCCACTTT. Its protein product is CASSLGNRVSPLHF.

This chain connects TRBV7-8 to TRBJ2-1, with TRBD1 as a possible D gene (6 bases). The V and J ends lost 10 bases and 3 bases respectively, with 13 bases between them. CDR3 size: 13 residues. Germline CDR1 reads SGHVS; CDR2 reads FQNEAQ. Here the CDR3 DNA reads TGTGCCACCCTGGCAGGGGTCTACAATGAGCAGTTCTTC. This translates into CATLAGVYNEQFF.

This clone occurred once. The CDR3 bases are TGCGCCAGCAGTAAAACTGACAGGGAGCGCCAGCCCCAGCATTTT. Translation gives CASSKTDRERQPQHF. This chain links TRBV10-2 with TRBJ1-5; 7 bases match TRBD1. V trimming: 5 bases; J trimming: 7 bases; junction bases outside the gene matches: 11. The CDR3 extends over 15 amino acids. Germline V gene data show CDR1 as WSHSY and CDR2 as SAAADI.

The chain employs TRBV6-1 and TRBJ1-1; D is undetermined. Trimming left V 3 bases short and J 9 bases short, with 5 bases between. This CDR3 is 10 amino acids long. The germline CDR1 and CDR2 sequences are MNHNS and SASEGT. The CDR3 loop is CASSDIQAFF. The CDR3 DNA reads as TGTGCCAGCAGTGATATCCAAGCTTTCTTT.

CDR3 protein: CASSPGIYGYTF. In DNA form, the CDR3 reads TGTGCCAGCTCACCCGGGATCTATGGCTACACCTTC. V gene TRBV18 combines with J gene TRBJ1-2; D ambiguous. Trimming shortened V by 3 bases and J by 4 bases, and 6 bases separated the two germline ends. Germline CDR1 is KGHSH and CDR2 is LQKENI. CDR3 length: 12 residues. Based on the CDR3 plus reference TRBV18 and TRBJ1-2, the full variable domain is NAGVMQNPRHLVRRRGQEARLRCSPMKGHSHVYWYRQLPEEGLKFMVYLQKENIIDESGMPKERFSAEFPKEGPSILRIQQVVRGDSAAYFCASSPGIYGYTFGSGTRLTVV.

V usage is TRBV12-3 or TRBV12-4 and J usage is TRBJ1-2; D gene unclear. The CDR3 consists of 12 residues. The germline V and J ends were trimmed by 10 bases and 8 bases, with 17 bases remaining between them. The CDR3 loop is CATTLRGEGYTF. The CDR3, as DNA: TGTGCCACCACGCTAAGAGGTGAAGGCTACACCTTC.

The genes are TRBV3-1 (or the pseudogene TRBV3-2) and TRBJ1-2; 7 bases are shared with TRBD1. This CDR3 region has 15 residues. From germline, CDR1 is LGHDT and CDR2 YNNKEL (reference sequence). J was trimmed by 2 bases and V by 4 bases; bases with no gene match: 7. CDR3 region: CASSLGTVQNYGYTF. CDR3 DNA: TGTGCCAGCAGCCTGGGGACAGTTCAAAACTATGGCTACACCTTC.

The CDR3 sequence is CASSLSLGGTDTQYF. CDR3 bases: TGTGCCAGCAGCCTCTCCTTGGGGGGCACAGATACGCAGTATTTT. This chain connects TRBV4-2 to TRBJ2-3, with D possibly called TRBD1 or TRBD2 (5 bases each). The CDR3 loop spans 15 amino acids. Trimming removed 4 bases at V and 1 base at J, with 12 bases between. Per germline, CDR1 LGHNA and CDR2 YNFKEQ.

This clone was recorded a few times. V usage is TRBV5-6 and J usage is TRBJ1-6, with a tentative D call TRBD1 (6 bases). The CDR3 length is 18 residues. Trimming took off 5 bases at V and 0 bases at J, with 18 bases between the two ends. Germline V lookup: CDR1 SGHDT, CDR2 YYEEEE. The CDR3 bases are TGTGCCAGCAGGTCAACAGGGATTCCGAGCTCCTATAATTCACCCCTCCACTTT. It specifies CASRSTGIPSSYNSPLHF.

This chain connects TRBV10-3 to TRBJ2-1, with 7 bases lining up with TRBD2. The CDR3 is made up of 17 amino acids. Germline V CDR1 and CDR2: ENHRY, SYGVKD. The V gene end was trimmed by 0 bases and the J gene end by 9 bases; junction bases not matched to a gene: 14. CDR3 sequence: CAISESGGSHKKSEQFF. CDR3 DNA sequence: TGTGCCATCAGTGAGTCGGGGGGGAGCCACAAAAAGAGTGAGCAGTTCTTC.

The chain recombines TRBV7-2 with TRBJ2-3, with D possibly TRBD2 on 5 matching bases. V lost 7 bases to trimming and J lost 4 bases, with 15 bases between them. This CDR3 spans 14 amino acids. CDR1 is SGHTA, CDR2 FQGNSA, per germline. The CDR3, as DNA: TGTGCCAGCAAACGCGCAGGACTCTCAGATACGCAGTATTTT. Its protein product is CASKRAGLSDTQYF.

The chain has TRBV19 and TRBJ2-3; possibly TRBD1 for D (6 bases). Germline V gives CDR1 LNHDA, CDR2 SQIVND (reference sequence). Trimming left V 9 bases short and J 3 bases short, with 19 bases between. CDR3 length: 15 residues. CDR3 protein: CASASTGPLTDTQYF. The CDR3, as DNA: TGTGCCAGCGCTTCGACAGGACCTTTAACAGATACGCAGTATTTT.

The V call is TRBV14, the J call TRBJ2-5; possibly TRBD1 or TRBD2 for D (6 bases each). Per the germline V gene, CDR1 is SGHDN and CDR2 is FVKESK. The CDR3 extends over 15 amino acids. The V end lost 4 bases, the J end lost 1 base, and 13 bases lay between the germline ends. The CDR3 is CASSLFGGPQETQYF. The DNA of the CDR3 is TGTGCCAGCAGCCTCTTCGGGGGCCCCCAAGAGACCCAGTACTTC.

The chain recombines TRBV19 with TRBJ2-5, with D maybe TRBD1 (5 bases). Germline V lookup: CDR1 LNHDA, CDR2 SQIVND (reference sequence). CDR3 size: 13 residues. V was pared by 5 bases and J by 6 bases, with 13 bases between. CDR3 protein: CASSEQVLKTQYF. DNA for the CDR3: TGTGCCAGTAGTGAACAGGTGCTGAAGACCCAGTACTTC.

The table lists this clone with a few counts. The junction departs from germline at one end; a sequencing error may be responsible. V is TRBV5-1 and J is TRBJ1-3; D call uncertain. CDR3 size: 14 residues. Germline-derived CDR1 and CDR2 are SGHRS and YFSETQ. The CDR3: CVSSFRCSGNTIYF. CDR3 sequence (DNA): TGCGTCAGCAGCTTTAGGTGCTCTGGAAACACCATATATTTT.